This is a list of T cell receptor beta chains from one sample in a study of T-cell memory formation after mild COVID-19. TCRdb analysed the 5' RACE reads with MiXCR anew, one entry per CDR3 protein. The sample records some 450,000 distinct CDR3 sequences, 15% to 20% being singletons. Sequencing input: PBMCs or a T cell subset sorted from them (not recorded which). The origin of the receptors is an adult woman who had mild COVID-19 (a few samples of this study predate the infection). Cell type and time point are not known. Both conserved end residues are part of each CDR3. Each record gives: D gene, J gene, V gene, clone size, CDR3 DNA, CDR3 protein. The D gene is left open where the match is weak. Rows give clone size only sometimes, using once, few, many, or a class for an expanded clone.

d_gene: -
j_gene: TRBJ1-2
v_gene: TRBV4-1
abundance: -
CDR3nt: TGCGCCAGCAGCCAAGATCATTGGGGAGCCCGGGTTTATAATGGCTACACCTTC
CDR3aa: CASSQDHWGARVYNGYTF

d_gene: TRBD2
j_gene: TRBJ2-1
v_gene: TRBV15
abundance: few
CDR3nt: TGTGCCACCGATCCCGGGAGGGCCGGGGGTGAGCAGTTCTTC
CDR3aa: CATDPGRAGGEQFF

d_gene: TRBD1
j_gene: TRBJ2-3
v_gene: TRBV18
abundance: few
CDR3nt: TGTGCCAGCTCACCACGGACAGGCCAGGGTACAGATACGCAGTATTTT
CDR3aa: CASSPRTGQGTDTQYF

d_gene: TRBD2
j_gene: TRBJ2-7
v_gene: TRBV7-9
abundance: -
CDR3nt: TGTGCCAGCAGCCCAGCGGGAGACAGCGAGCAGTACTTC
CDR3aa: CASSPAGDSEQYF

d_gene: -
j_gene: TRBJ1-6
v_gene: TRBV5-1
abundance: few
CDR3nt: TGCGCCAGCTCCTCCGGGGACAACGTCGGTAATTCACCCCTCCACTTT
CDR3aa: CASSSGDNVGNSPLHF

d_gene: TRBD2
j_gene: TRBJ2-7
v_gene: TRBV29-1
abundance: -
CDR3nt: TGCAGCGTTGAAGTCCAGCGGGAGGCTTACGAGCAGTACTTC
CDR3aa: CSVEVQREAYEQYF

d_gene: -
j_gene: TRBJ2-4
v_gene: TRBV20-1
abundance: -
CDR3nt: TGCAGTGCTAGTGCAAGGGTGGCCAAAAACATTCAGTACTTC
CDR3aa: CSASARVAKNIQYF

d_gene: TRBD1
j_gene: TRBJ2-6
v_gene: TRBV5-5
abundance: many
CDR3nt: TGTGCCAGCAGCCGGACAGGACAAGGATTCCTGACTTTC
CDR3aa: CASSRTGQGFLTF

d_gene: -
j_gene: TRBJ2-2
v_gene: TRBV27
abundance: -
CDR3nt: TGTGCCAGCAGTCCCCGGGACCTGCTGGACACCGGGGAGCTGTTTTTT
CDR3aa: CASSPRDLLDTGELFF

d_gene: -
j_gene: TRBJ2-5
v_gene: TRBV7-2
abundance: -
CDR3nt: TGTGCCAGCAGTGCGGGCGAGTTGTACCAAGAGACCCAGTACTTC
CDR3aa: CASSAGELYQETQYF

d_gene: -
j_gene: TRBJ2-1
v_gene: TRBV10-3
abundance: -
CDR3nt: TGTGCCATCAGTGAGGCGTCCTATACCATAAACTATGAGCAGTTCTTC
CDR3aa: CAISEASYTINYEQFF

d_gene: TRBD1
j_gene: TRBJ1-5
v_gene: TRBV7-9
abundance: few
CDR3nt: TGTGCCAGCTCGACAGGGATTAATCAGCCCCAGCATTTT
CDR3aa: CASSTGINQPQHF

d_gene: TRBD1
j_gene: TRBJ1-2
v_gene: TRBV4-3
abundance: few
CDR3nt: TGCGCCAGCAGCCAAAGGACAGGGGATCCTAACTATGGCTACACCTTC
CDR3aa: CASSQRTGDPNYGYTF

d_gene: TRBD2
j_gene: TRBJ2-4
v_gene: TRBV7-2
abundance: few
CDR3nt: TGTGCCAGCAGCCCAACTAGCGGGGCCCCAAAAAACATTCAGTACTTC
CDR3aa: CASSPTSGAPKNIQYF

d_gene: -
j_gene: TRBJ2-5
v_gene: TRBV5-4
abundance: few
CDR3nt: TGTGCCAGCAGCTTGGATACGGGAGCAGGGGAGACCCAGTACTTC
CDR3aa: CASSLDTGAGETQYF

d_gene: -
j_gene: TRBJ1-1
v_gene: TRBV20-1
abundance: few
CDR3nt: TGCAGTGCTAGATATGAGGGTAGTGACACTGAAGCTTTCTTT
CDR3aa: CSARYEGSDTEAFF

d_gene: -
j_gene: TRBJ2-1
v_gene: TRBV7-3
abundance: -
CDR3nt: TGTGCCAGCAGCTTCGGGGTGGGATATGAGCAGTTCTTC
CDR3aa: CASSFGVGYEQFF

d_gene: -
j_gene: TRBJ2-1
v_gene: TRBV7-2
abundance: -
CDR3nt: TGTGCCAGCAGCTTAGATTGGACGGGTCTGAGCAATGAGCAGTTCTTC
CDR3aa: CASSLDWTGLSNEQFF

d_gene: -
j_gene: TRBJ1-6
v_gene: TRBV6-6
abundance: -
CDR3nt: TGTGCCAGCAGTCAACCGAGCTCCTATAATTCACCCCTCCACTTT
CDR3aa: CASSQPSSYNSPLHF

d_gene: TRBD1
j_gene: TRBJ2-5
v_gene: TRBV30
abundance: -
CDR3nt: TGTGCCTGGAGTGGGACAGGGGTTCGAGAGACCCAGTACTTC
CDR3aa: CAWSGTGVRETQYF

d_gene: TRBD2
j_gene: TRBJ2-2
v_gene: TRBV29-1
abundance: few
CDR3nt: TGCAGCGTTGGGGGGGTGGCCGCGGGAGTTCCCGAGATCGGGGAGCTGTTTTTT
CDR3aa: CSVGGVAAGVPEIGELFF

d_gene: TRBD1
j_gene: TRBJ1-2
v_gene: TRBV29-1
abundance: few
CDR3nt: TGCAGCGTTGGGACAGGGAAGGCTCTAGGCTACACCTTC
CDR3aa: CSVGTGKALGYTF

d_gene: TRBD2
j_gene: TRBJ2-3
v_gene: TRBV30
abundance: once
CDR3nt: TGTGCCTGGAGAAAACTAGCGGGAGGCACAGATACGCAGTATTTT
CDR3aa: CAWRKLAGGTDTQYF

d_gene: TRBD2
j_gene: TRBJ2-7
v_gene: TRBV20-1
abundance: -
CDR3nt: TGCAGTGCTAGGGTTGGGGCCAGCGGGGCCTACGAGCAGTACTTC
CDR3aa: CSARVGASGAYEQYF

d_gene: TRBD2
j_gene: TRBJ2-5
v_gene: TRBV6-6
abundance: -
CDR3nt: TGTGCCAGCAGTCGTACTCCGGGACTAGTTTTGGAGACCCAGTACTTC
CDR3aa: CASSRTPGLVLETQYF

d_gene: TRBD2
j_gene: TRBJ2-1
v_gene: TRBV11-3
abundance: few
CDR3nt: TGTGCCAGCAGCTGGGGACTAGCGGGAGGGCCTAATGAGCAGTTCTTC
CDR3aa: CASSWGLAGGPNEQFF